This T cell receptor beta chain was sequenced during a study of blood T cells in healthy people across ages. With a J-beta primer mix and a sample-barcoded 5' primer, a second PCR ran about 6 to 11 cycles. One entry per CDR3 protein, called by TCRdb with MiXCR from the 5' RACE reads. The sample holds about 760,000 distinct CDR3 sequences, 25% seen once. This CDR3 has 14 residues. The V end was cut by 5 bases, the J end by 6 bases, with 14 bases between. This sample was also put to use in a study of T cells of mothers and their children. Turning to that study: The second PCR's M1S primer added sample barcodes and 2-4 random nucleotides. Detection yielded no persistent microchimeric T cell clones.

V gene TRBV12-3 or TRBV12-4 combines with J gene TRBJ1-5, with no clear D. The receptor was isolated from a boy younger than 18 in good health. The sample consisted of blood. The CDR3: CASSTFGFGQPQHF. As DNA, the CDR3 is TGTGCCAGCAGTACCTTCGGGTTCGGTCAGCCCCAGCATTTT.